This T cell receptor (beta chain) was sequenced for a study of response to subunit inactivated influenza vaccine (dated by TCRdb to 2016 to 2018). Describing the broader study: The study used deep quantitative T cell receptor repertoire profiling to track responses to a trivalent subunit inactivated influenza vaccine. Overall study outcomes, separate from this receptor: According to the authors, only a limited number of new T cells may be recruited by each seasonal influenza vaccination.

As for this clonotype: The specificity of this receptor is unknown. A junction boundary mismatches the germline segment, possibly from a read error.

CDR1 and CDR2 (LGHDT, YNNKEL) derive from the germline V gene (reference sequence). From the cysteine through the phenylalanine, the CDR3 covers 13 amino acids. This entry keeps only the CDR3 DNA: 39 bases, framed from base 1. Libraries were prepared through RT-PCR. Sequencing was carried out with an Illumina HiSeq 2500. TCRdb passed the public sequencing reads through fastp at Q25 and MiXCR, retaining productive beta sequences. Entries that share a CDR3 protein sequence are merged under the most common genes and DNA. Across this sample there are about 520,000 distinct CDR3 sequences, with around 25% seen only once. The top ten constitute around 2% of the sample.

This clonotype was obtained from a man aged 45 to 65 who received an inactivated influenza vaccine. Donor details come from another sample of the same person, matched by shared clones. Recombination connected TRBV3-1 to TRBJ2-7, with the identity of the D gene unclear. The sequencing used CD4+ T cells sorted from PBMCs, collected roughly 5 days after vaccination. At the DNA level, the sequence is TGTGCCAGCAGCCCGACCTCCTCCCTGTTGCGGCACTTC. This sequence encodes CASSPTSSLLRHF.